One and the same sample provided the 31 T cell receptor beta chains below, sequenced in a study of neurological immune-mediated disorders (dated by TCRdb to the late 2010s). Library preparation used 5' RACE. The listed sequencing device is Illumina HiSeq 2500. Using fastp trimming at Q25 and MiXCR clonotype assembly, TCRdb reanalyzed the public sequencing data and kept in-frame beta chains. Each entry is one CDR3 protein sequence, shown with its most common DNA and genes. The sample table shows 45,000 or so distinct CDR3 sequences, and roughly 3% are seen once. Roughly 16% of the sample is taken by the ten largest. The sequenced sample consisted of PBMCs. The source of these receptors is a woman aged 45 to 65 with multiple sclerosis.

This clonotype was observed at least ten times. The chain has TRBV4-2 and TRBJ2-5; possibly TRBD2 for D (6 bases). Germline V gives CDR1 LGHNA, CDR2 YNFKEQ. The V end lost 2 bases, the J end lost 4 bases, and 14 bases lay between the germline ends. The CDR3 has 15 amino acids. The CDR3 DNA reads TGTGCCAGCAGCCAATCATTCGGGGGTACAGAGACCCAGTACTTC. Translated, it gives CASSQSFGGTETQYF.

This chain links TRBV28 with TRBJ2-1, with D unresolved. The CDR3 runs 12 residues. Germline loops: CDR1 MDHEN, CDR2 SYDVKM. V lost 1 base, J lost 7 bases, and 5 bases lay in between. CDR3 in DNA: TGTGCCAGCAGTTTATTTCTGAATGAGCAGTTCTTC. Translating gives CASSLFLNEQFF.

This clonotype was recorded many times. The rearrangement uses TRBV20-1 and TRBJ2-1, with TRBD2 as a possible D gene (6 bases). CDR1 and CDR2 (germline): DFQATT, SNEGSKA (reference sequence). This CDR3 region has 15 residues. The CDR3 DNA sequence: TGCAGCAACATTCCGGGACGGGAGACTTACAATGAGCAGTTCTTC. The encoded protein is CSNIPGRETYNEQFF.

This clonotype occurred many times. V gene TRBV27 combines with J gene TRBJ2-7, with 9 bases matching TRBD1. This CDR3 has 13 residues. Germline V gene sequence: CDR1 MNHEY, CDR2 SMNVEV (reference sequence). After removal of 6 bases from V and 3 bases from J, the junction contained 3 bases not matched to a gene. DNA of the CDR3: TGTGCCAGCAGAACGGGACAGGGCTACGAGCAGTACTTC. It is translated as CASRTGQGYEQYF.

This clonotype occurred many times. CDR3 DNA: TGTGCCAGCAGCCTCCGGGGGGGCAATGAGCAGTTCTTC. Translating it yields CASSLRGGNEQFF. The chain joins TRBV3-1 to TRBJ2-1; 8 bases line up with TRBD2. CDR1 and CDR2 from the germline V gene are LGHDT and YNNKEL (reference sequence). V lost 4 bases, J lost 6 bases, and 2 bases stayed unmatched. This CDR3 spans 13 amino acids.

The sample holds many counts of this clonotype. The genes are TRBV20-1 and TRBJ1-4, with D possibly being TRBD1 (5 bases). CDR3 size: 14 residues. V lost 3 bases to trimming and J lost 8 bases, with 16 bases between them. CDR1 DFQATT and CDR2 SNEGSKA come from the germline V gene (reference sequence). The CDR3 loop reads CSASLDSLGEKLFF. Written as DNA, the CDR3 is TGCAGTGCTAGCCTCGACAGTCTGGGGGAAAAACTGTTTTTT.

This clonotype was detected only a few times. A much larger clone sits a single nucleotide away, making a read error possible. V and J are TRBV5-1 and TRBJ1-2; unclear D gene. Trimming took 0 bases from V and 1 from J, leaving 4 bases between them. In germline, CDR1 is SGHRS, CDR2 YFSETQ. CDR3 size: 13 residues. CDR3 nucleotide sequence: TGCGCCAGCAGCTTGGAAGATAACTATGGCTACACCTTC. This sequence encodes CASSLEDNYGYTF.

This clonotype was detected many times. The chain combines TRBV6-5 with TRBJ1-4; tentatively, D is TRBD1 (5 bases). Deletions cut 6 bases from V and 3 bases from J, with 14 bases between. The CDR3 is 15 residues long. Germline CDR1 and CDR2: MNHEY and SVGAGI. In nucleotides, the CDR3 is TGTGCCAGCAGGCAGTATGGGGGAGCTAATGAAAAACTGTTTTTT. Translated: CASRQYGGANEKLFF.

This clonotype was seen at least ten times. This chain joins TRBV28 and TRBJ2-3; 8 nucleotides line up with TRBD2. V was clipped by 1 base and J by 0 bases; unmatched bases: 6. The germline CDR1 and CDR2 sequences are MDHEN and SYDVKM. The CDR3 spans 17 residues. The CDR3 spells CASSLLWRGVSTDTQYF. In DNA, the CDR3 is TGTGCCAGCAGTTTATTGTGGCGGGGGGTTAGCACAGATACGCAGTATTTT.

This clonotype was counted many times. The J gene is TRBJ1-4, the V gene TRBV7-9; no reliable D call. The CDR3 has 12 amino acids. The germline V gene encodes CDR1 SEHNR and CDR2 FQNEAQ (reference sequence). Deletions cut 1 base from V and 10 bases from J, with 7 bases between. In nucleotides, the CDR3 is TGTGCCAGCAGCTTAGATCGCGGAAAACTGTTTTTT. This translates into CASSLDRGKLFF.

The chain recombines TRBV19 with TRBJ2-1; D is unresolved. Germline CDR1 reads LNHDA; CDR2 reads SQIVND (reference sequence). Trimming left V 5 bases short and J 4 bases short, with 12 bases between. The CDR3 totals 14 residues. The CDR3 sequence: CASSRQIRYNEQFF. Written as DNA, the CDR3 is TGTGCCAGTAGTCGGCAGATTAGGTACAATGAGCAGTTCTTC.

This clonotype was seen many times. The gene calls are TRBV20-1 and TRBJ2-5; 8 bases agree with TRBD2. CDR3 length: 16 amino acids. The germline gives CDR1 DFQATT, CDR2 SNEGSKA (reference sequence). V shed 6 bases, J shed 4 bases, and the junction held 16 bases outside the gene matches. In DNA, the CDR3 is TGCAGTGCCATCAGAGAGGCGGGGGGAGAAGGAGAGACCCAGTACTTC. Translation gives CSAIREAGGEGETQYF.

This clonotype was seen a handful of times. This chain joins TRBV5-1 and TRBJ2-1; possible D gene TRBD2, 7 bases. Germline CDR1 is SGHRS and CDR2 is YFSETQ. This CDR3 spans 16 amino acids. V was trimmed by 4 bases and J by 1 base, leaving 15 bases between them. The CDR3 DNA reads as TGCGCCAGCAGCACCTCTCGGGGGGCTTCCTACAATGAGCAGTTCTTC. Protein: CASSTSRGASYNEQFF.

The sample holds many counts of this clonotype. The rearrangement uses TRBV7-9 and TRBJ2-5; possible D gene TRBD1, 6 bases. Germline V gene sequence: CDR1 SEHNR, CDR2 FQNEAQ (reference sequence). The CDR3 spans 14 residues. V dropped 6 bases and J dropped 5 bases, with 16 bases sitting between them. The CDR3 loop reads CASSSNRVWETQYF. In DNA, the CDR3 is TGTGCCAGCAGTTCCAACAGGGTTTGGGAGACCCAGTACTTC.

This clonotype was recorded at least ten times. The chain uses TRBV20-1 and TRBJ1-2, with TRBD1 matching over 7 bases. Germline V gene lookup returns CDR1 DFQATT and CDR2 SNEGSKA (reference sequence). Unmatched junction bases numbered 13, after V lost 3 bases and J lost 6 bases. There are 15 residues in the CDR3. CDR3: CSARNYRGFSNGYTF. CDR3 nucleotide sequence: TGCAGTGCTAGGAATTACAGGGGATTCAGTAATGGCTACACCTTC.

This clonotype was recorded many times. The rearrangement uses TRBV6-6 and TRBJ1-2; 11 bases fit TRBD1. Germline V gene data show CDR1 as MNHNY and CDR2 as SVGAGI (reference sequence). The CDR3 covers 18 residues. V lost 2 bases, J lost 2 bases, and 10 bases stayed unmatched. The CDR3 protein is CASSYDAGTGGVNYGYTF. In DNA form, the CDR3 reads TGTGCCAGCAGTTACGATGCTGGGACAGGGGGAGTAAACTATGGCTACACCTTC.

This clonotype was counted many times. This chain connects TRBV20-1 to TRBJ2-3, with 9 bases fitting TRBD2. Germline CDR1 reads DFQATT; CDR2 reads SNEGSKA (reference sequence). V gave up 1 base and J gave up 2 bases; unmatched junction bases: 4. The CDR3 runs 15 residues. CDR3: CSARVSSGDTDTQYF. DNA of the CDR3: TGCAGTGCTAGAGTGTCTAGCGGGGACACAGATACGCAGTATTTT.

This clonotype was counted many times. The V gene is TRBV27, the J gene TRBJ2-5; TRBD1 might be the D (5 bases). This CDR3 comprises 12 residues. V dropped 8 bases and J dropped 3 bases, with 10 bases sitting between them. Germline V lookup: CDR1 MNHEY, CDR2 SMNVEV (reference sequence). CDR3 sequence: CASGRREETQYF. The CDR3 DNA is TGTGCCAGCGGTCGCAGGGAAGAGACCCAGTACTTC.

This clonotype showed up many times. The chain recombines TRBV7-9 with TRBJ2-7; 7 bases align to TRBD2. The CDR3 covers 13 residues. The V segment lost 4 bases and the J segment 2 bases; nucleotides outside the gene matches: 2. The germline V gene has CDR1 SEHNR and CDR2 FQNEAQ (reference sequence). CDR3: CASSSGTTYEQYV. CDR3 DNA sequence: TGTGCCAGCAGCTCCGGGACTACCTACGAGCAGTACGTC.

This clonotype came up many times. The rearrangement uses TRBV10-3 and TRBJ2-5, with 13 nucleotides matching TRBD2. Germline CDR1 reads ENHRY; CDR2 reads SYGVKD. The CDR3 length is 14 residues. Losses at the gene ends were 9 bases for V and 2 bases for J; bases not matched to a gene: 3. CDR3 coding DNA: TGTGCCATTGGGACTAGCGGGAAACAAGAGACCCAGTACTTC. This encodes CAIGTSGKQETQYF.

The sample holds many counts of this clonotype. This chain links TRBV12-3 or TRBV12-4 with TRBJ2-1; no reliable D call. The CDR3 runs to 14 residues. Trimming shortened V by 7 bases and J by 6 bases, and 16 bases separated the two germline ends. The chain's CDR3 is CASTQDPPANEQFF. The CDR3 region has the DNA TGTGCCAGCACCCAAGACCCCCCGGCCAATGAGCAGTTCTTC.

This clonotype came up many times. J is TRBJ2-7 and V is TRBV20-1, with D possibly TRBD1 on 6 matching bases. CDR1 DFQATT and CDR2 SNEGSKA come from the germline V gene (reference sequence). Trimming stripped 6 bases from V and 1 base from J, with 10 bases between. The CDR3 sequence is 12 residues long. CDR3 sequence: CSAYRVSYEQYF. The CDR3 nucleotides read TGCAGTGCCTACAGGGTGTCCTACGAGCAGTACTTC.

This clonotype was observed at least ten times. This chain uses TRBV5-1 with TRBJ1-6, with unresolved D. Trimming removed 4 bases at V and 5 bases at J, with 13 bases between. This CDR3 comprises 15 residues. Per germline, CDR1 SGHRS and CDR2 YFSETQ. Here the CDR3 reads CASSPRGANNSPLHF. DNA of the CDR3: TGCGCCAGCAGCCCCCGGGGAGCTAATAATTCACCCCTCCACTTT.

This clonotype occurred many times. The CDR3 loop is CASSRGRDVNSYNEQFF. The CDR3 nucleotides are TGCGCCAGCAGTCGTGGCCGGGACGTAAACTCCTACAATGAGCAGTTCTTC. V is TRBV5-1 and J is TRBJ2-1; possibly TRBD1 or TRBD2 for D (5 bases each). Germline CDR1 and CDR2: SGHRS and YFSETQ. This CDR3 spans 17 amino acids. The germline V and J ends were trimmed by 5 bases and 0 bases, with 18 bases remaining between them.

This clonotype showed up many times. DNA of the CDR3: TGTGCCAGCAGCTCGCCGGGACAGGGGGTAAACACCATATATTTT. Translation: CASSSPGQGVNTIYF. This chain connects TRBV5-4 to TRBJ1-3; TRBD1 agrees at 11 bases. The V and J ends lost 3 bases and 6 bases, in that order; junction bases with no gene match: 5. The germline V gene has CDR1 SGHNT and CDR2 YYREEE (reference sequence). This CDR3 has 15 residues.

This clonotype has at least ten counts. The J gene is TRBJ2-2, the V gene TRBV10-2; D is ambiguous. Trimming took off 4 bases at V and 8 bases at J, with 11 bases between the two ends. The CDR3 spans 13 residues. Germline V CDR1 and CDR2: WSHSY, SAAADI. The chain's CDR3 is CASSVGSKGELFF. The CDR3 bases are TGCGCCAGCAGTGTTGGTAGTAAGGGGGAGCTGTTTTTT.

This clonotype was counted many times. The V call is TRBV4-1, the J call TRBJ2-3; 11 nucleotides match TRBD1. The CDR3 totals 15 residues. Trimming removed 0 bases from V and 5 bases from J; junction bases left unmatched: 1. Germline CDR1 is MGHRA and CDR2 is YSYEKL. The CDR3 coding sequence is TGCGCCAGCAGCCAAGAGGGACAGGGGGGAGATACGCAGTATTTT. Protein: CASSQEGQGGDTQYF.

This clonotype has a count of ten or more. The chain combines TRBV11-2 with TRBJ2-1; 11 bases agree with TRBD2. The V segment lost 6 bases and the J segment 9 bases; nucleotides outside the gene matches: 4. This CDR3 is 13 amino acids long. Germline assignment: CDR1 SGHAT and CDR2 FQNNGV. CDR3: CASRSSGRSEQFF. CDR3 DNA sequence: TGTGCCAGCAGATCTAGCGGGAGGTCTGAGCAGTTCTTC.

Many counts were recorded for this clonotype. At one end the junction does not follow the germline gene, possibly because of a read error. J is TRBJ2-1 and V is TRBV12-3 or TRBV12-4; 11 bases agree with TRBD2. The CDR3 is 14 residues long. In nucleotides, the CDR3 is TGTGCCAGCAGCTTAGCGGGAGGGGAGAATGAGCAGTTCTTC. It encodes CASSLAGGENEQFF.

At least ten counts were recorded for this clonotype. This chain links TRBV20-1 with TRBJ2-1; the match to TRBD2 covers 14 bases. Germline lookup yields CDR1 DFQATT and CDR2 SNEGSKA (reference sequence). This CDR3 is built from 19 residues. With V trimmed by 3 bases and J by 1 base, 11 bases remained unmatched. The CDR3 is CSASDPGLAGEKSYNEQFF. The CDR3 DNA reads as TGCAGTGCTAGCGACCCGGGACTAGCGGGGGAGAAGTCCTACAATGAGCAGTTCTTC.

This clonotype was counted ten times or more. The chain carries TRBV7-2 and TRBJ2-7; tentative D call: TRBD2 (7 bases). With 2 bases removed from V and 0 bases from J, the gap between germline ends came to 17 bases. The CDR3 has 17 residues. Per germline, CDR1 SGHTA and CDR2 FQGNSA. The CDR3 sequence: CASSLRGAATSSYEQYF. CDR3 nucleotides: TGTGCCAGCAGCTTACGGGGGGCGGCCACCAGCTCCTACGAGCAGTACTTC.